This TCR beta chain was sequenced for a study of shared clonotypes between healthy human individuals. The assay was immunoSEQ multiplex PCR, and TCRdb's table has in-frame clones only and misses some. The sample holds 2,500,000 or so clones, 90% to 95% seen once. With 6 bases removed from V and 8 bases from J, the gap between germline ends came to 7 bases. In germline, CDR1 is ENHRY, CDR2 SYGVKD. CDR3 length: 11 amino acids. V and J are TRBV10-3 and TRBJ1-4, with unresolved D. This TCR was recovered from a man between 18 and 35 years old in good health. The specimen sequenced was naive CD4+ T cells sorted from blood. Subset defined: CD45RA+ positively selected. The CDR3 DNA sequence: TGTGCCATCAGGGGAGAAGAAAAACTGTTTTTT. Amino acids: CAIRGEEKLFF.